This T cell receptor beta chain was identified during a study of T cells in Graves' hyperthyroidism and ophthalmopathy. V trimming: 4 bases; J trimming: 4 bases; junction bases outside the gene matches: 7. The germline gives CDR1 SGHNT, CDR2 YYREEE (reference sequence). This CDR3 is built from 15 residues. The PBMCs studied were ones that came from 10 ml fresh peripheral blood. Regions amplified from RNA transcripts were the TCR beta CDR3 regions. A set of HTBI primers served as the primers for a first-round RT-PCR of the TCR CDR3. TCRdb independently ran MiXCR on the multiplex PCR reads; one entry per CDR3 protein. This table has more than 650,000 distinct CDR3 sequences, approximately 14% appearing once. This clonotype has more than one count but fewer than ten.

The rearrangement uses TRBV5-4 and TRBJ2-7; 11 nucleotides align to TRBD2. The sequencing sample was made of blood. The receptor was isolated from a woman between 18 and 29 years old with Graves' hyperthyroidism. CDR3 sequence (DNA): TGTGCCAGCAGCGGCGGGACTAGCGGTCATTACGAGCAGTACTTC. Protein: CASSGGTSGHYEQYF.